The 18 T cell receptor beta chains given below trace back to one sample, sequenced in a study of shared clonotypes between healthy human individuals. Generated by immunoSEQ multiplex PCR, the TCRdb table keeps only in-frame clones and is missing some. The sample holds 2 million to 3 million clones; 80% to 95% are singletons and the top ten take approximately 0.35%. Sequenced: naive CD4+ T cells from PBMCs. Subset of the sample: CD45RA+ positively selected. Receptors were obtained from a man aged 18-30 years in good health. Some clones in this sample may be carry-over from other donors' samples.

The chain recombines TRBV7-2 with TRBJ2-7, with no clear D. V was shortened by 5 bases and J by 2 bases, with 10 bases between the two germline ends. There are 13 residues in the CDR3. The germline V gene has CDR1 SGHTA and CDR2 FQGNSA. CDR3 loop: CASSARGPYEQYF. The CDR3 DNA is TGTGCCAGCAGCGCCCGAGGACCCTACGAGCAGTACTTC.

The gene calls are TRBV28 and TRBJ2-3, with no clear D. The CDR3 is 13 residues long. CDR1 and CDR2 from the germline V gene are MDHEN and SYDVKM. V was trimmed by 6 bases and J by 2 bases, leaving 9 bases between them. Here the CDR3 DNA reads TGTGCCAGCAGGGAACAGAACACAGATACGCAGTATTTT. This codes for CASREQNTDTQYF.

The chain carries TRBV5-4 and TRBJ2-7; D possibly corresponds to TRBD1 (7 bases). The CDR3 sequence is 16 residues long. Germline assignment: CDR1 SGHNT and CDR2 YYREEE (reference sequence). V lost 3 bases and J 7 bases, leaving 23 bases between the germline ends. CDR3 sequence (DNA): TGTGCCAGCAGCTCCTTAGCCGGGACAGTGGCGGGGGAGCAGTACTTC. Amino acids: CASSSLAGTVAGEQYF.

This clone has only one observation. The CDR3 protein is CSVVPGLAAYEQYF. The CDR3 DNA reads TGCAGCGTTGTCCCCGGACTAGCGGCCTACGAGCAGTACTTC. The chain recombines TRBV29-1 with TRBJ2-7, with 10 bases identical to TRBD2. Germline V gene data show CDR1 as SQVTM and CDR2 as ANQGSEA. The CDR3 loop spans 14 amino acids. Unmatched junction bases numbered 5, after V lost 4 bases and J lost 2 bases.

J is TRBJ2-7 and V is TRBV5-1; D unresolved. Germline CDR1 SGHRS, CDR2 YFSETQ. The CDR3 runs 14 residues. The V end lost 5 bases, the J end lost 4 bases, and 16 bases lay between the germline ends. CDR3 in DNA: TGCGCCAGCAGTCCGCTCTCGGGCCCTTACGAGCAGTACTTC. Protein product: CASSPLSGPYEQYF.

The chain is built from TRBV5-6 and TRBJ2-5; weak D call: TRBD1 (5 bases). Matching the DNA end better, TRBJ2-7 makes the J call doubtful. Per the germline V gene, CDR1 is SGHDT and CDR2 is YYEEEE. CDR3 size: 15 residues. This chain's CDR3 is CASSLYYRPPYEQYF. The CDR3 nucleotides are TGTGCCAGCAGCTTGTACTACAGGCCCCCCTACGAGCAGTACTTC.

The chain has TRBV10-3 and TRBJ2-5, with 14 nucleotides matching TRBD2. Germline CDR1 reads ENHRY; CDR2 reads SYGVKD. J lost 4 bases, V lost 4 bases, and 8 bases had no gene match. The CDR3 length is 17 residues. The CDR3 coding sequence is TGTGCCATCAGTGGGACTAGCGGGAGGCCGCAGGCAGAGACCCAGTACTTC. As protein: CAISGTSGRPQAETQYF.

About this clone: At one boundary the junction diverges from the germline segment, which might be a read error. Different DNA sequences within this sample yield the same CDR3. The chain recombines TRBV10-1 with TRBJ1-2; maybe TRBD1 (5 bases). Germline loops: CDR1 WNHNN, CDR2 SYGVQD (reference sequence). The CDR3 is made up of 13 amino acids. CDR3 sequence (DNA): TGCGCCAGCAGCTCGGGACTGTACTATGGCTACACCTTT. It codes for CASSSGLYYGYTF.

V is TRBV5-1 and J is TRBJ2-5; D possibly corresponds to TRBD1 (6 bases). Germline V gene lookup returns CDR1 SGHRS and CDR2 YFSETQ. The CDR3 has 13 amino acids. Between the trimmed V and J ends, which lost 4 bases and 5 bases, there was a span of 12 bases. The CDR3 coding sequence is TGCGCCAGCAGCGGAGGACAGTTGGAGACCCAGTACTTC. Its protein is CASSGGQLETQYF.

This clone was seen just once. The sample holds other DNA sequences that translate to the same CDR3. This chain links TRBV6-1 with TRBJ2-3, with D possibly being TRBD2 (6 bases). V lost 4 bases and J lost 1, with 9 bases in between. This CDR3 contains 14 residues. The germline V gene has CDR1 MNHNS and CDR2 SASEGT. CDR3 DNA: TGTGCCAGCAGTGGTGCGGGACGCACAGATACGCAGTATTTT. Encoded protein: CASSGAGRTDTQYF.

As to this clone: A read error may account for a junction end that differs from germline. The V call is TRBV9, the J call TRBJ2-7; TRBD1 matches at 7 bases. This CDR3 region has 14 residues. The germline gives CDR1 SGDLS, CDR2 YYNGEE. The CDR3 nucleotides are TGTGCCAGCAGCTCCGGACAGGTCCCCTACAAGCAGTACTTC. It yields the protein CASSSGQVPYKQYF.

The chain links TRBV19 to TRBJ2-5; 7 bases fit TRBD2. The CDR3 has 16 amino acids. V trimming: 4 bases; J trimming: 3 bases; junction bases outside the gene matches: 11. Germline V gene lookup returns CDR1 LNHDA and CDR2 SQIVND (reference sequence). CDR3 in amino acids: CASSTHAGVREETQYF. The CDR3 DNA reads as TGTGCCAGTAGTACGCACGCGGGAGTGCGGGAAGAGACCCAGTACTTC.

The CDR3 here is CASSMGLGDTQYF. The CDR3, as DNA: TGTGCCAGCAGTATGGGACTCGGGGATACGCAGTATTTT. The chain combines TRBV28 with TRBJ2-3; TRBD2 is a possible D gene (6 bases). The CDR3 has 13 residues. Between the trimmed V and J ends, which lost 5 bases and 6 bases, there was a span of 12 bases. Germline loops: CDR1 MDHEN, CDR2 SYDVKM.

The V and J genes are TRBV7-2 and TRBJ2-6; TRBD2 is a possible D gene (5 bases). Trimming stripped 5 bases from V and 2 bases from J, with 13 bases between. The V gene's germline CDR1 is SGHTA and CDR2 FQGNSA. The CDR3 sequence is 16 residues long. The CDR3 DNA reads TGTGCCAGCAGCCGAGGGCCCGACCCTGGGGCCAACGTCCTGACTTTC. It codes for CASSRGPDPGANVLTF.

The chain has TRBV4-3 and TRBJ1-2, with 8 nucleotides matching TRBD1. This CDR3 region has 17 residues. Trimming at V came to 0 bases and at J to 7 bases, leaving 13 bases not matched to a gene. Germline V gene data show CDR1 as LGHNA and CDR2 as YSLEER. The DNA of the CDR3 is TGCGCCAGCAGCCAAGACCCCCGGACAGGGTTGTCTTCTGGCTACACCTTC. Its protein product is CASSQDPRTGLSSGYTF.

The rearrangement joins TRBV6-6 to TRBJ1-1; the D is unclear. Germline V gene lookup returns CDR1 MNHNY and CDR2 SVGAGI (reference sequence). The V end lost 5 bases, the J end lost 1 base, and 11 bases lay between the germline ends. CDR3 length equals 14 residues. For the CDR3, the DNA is TGTGCCAGCAGTCAACTTCGGGGGAACACTGAAGCTTTCTTT. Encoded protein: CASSQLRGNTEAFF.

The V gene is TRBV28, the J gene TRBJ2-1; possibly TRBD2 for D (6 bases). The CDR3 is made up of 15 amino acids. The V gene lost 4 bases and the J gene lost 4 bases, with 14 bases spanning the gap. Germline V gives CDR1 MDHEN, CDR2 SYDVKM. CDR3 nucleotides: TGTGCCAGCAGTTCCCCGGGGACTGATTACAATGAGCAGTTCTTC. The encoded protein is CASSSPGTDYNEQFF.

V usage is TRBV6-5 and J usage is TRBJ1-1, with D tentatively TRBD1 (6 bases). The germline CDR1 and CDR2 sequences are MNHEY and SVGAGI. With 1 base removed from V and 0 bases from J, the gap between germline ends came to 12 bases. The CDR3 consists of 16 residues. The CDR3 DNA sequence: TGTGCCAGCAGTTACTTATCAGGGGTGATGAACACTGAAGCTTTCTTT. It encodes CASSYLSGVMNTEAFF.